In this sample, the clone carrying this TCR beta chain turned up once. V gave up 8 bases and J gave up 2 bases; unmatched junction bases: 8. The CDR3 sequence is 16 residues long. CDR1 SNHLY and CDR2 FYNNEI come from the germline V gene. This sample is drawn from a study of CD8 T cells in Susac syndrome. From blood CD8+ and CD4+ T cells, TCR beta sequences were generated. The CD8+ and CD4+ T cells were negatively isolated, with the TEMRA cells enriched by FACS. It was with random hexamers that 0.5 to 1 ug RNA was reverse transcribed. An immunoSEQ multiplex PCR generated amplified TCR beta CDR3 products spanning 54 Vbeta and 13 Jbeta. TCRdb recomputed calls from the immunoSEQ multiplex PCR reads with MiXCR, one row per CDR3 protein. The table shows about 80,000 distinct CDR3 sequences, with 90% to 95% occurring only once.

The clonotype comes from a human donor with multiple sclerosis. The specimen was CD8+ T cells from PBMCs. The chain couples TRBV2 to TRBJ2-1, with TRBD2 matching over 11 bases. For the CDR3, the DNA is TGTGCCAGCCCTCTTCCGGGACTAGCGGCCTACAATGAGCAGTTCTTC. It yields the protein CASPLPGLAAYNEQFF. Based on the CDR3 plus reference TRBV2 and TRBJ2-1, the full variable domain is EPEVTQTPSHQVTQMGQEVILRCVPISNHLYFYWYRQILGQKVEFLVSFYNNEISEKSEIFDDQFSVERPDGSNFTLKIRSTKLEDSAMYFCASPLPGLAAYNEQFFGPGTRLTVL.